This TCR beta chain was documented in a study of CD8+ T cells in alopecia areata. Study at large: The duration of tofacitinib was 6 to 18 months, with 6 months off drug afterward.

CDR3 length: 15 residues. After removal of 3 bases from V and 8 bases from J, the junction contained 10 bases not matched to a gene. The germline CDR1 and CDR2 sequences are KGHSH and LQKENI. Findings and limits, study-wide: Scalp clonality decreased significantly with tofacitinib, and so did expanded CD8+ clones among the top 100. Lesional tissue from the scalp (especially in alopecia totalis/universalis) showed higher clonality than normal scalp.

This clone was detected only a few times. The antigen remains unidentified. Investigators isolated RNA and reverse transcribed it into cDNA to act as the sequencing template. The data were produced by immunoSEQ multiplex PCR, yet TCRdb's version contains in-frame clones alone and is incomplete. The table has 150,000 to 200,000 clones, less than 70% seen once; the top ten hold 1.3%. Treatment reported: oral pan-JAK inhibitor, 5-10 mg twice daily. This TCR derives from a human donor with alopecia areata. The material sequenced was CD4+ T cells sorted from blood, taken around week 50, from a patient treated with tofacitinib. This chain connects TRBV18 to TRBJ2-1; the match to TRBD2 covers 7 bases. CDR3: CASSPSGRGTDEQFF. The CDR3, as DNA: TGTGCCAGCTCACCCTCGGGGAGGGGAACCGATGAGCAGTTCTTC.